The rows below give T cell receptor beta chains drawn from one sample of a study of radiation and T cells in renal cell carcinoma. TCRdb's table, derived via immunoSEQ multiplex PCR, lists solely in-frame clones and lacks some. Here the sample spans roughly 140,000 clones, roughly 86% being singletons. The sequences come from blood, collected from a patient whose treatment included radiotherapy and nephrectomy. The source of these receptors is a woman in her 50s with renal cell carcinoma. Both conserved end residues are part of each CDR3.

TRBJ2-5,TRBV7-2,CASSLRPTAETQYF
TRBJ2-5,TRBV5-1,CASSLSGGGARETQYF
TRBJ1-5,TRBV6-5,CASSYREDQPQHF
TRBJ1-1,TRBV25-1,CASSDPTFGGRTEAFF
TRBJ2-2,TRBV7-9,CASSSGTIGTGELFF
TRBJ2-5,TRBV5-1,CASSLAPGIQETQYF
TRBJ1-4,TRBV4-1,CASSQWDRELENEKLFF
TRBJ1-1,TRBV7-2,CASSFSGNTEAFF
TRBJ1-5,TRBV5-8,CASSLDEGVRNQPQHF
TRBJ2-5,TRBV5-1,CASSLGSAGGQETQYF
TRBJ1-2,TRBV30,CACFPPRTDRTGYTF
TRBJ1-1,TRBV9,CASSVDPQLNTEAFF
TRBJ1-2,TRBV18,CASSPGQGPLNYGYTF
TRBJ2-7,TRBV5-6,CASSSRGSSYEQYF
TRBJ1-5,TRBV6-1,CASSEGSGASQPQHF